Described below is a single TCR beta chain sequence and its context. Germline CDR1 and CDR2: PRHDT and FYEKMQ (reference sequence). The CDR3 is made up of 17 amino acids. V was clipped by 3 bases and J by 2 bases, with 19 bases between them. The record originates from a study of shared clonotypes between healthy human individuals. Measured with immunoSEQ multiplex PCR; TCRdb has only the in-frame clones, and not every one. The sample includes hundreds of thousands of clones, around 75% of them seen just once. The chain carries TRBV13 and TRBJ1-2, with D perhaps TRBD1 (6 bases). This clonotype originated in a woman in her thirties or forties in good health. Some clones in this sample may be carry-over from other donors' samples. The sample comprised PBMCs. The CDR3 DNA is TGTGCCAGCAGCTTGTGGGGTGGGACAACAAACAACTATGGCTACACCTTC. It codes for CASSLWGGTTNNYGYTF.